This is a list of T cell receptor beta chains from one sample in a study of identical twins. A single record per CDR3 protein comes from TCRdb applying MiXCR to the 5' RACE reads. The sample shows a few hundred thousand distinct CDR3 sequences, over 9% of them seen only once. The same specimen was also included in a second study, on yellow fever vaccine responses in identical twins.

The sample was CD8+ T cells sorted from blood. The origin of the receptors is a young woman in good health. Both conserved end residues are part of each CDR3. A D gene is named only where the DNA matches it firmly. A row's size may be missing; if present it is once, few, many or a size class.

abundance	v_gene	d_gene	j_gene	CDR3aa	CDR3nt
few	TRBV11-1	TRBD1	TRBJ2-2	CASRPLGGQDKITGELFF	TGTGCCAGCAGGCCACTCGGGGGACAGGACAAGATCACCGGGGAGCTGTTTTTT
few	TRBV4-1	-	TRBJ2-1	CASSQGGDGSYNEQFF	TGCGCCAGCAGCCAGGGCGGGGACGGCTCCTACAATGAGCAGTTCTTC
-	TRBV12-3/TRBV12-4	TRBD2	TRBJ2-3	CATTGGGGTDTQYF	TGTGCCACCACGGGGGGGGGCGGAACAGATACGCAGTATTTT
few	TRBV6-1	-	TRBJ1-1	CASSEAPEQGVAFF	TGTGCCAGCAGTGAAGCCCCCGAACAGGGTGTAGCTTTCTTT
-	TRBV24-1	-	TRBJ2-1	CATSPGILNEQFF	TGTGCCACCAGCCCAGGGATTCTGAATGAGCAGTTCTTC
-	TRBV5-1	-	TRBJ1-2	CASSLANNYGYTF	TGCGCCAGCAGCTTGGCTAATAACTATGGCTACACCTTC
few	TRBV7-3	TRBD2	TRBJ2-1	CASGSPIAGAYNEQFF	TGTGCCAGCGGGTCCCCTATAGCGGGAGCGTACAATGAGCAGTTCTTC
few	TRBV12-3/TRBV12-4	-	TRBJ1-2	CASSTGTYGYTF	TGTGCCAGCAGTACCGGGACCTATGGCTACACCTTC
few	TRBV12-5	-	TRBJ2-3	CASSGATDTQYF	TGTGCCAGCTCGGGGGCGACAGATACGCAGTATTTT
many	TRBV7-9	-	TRBJ1-1	CASSSVGGITEAFF	TGTGCCAGCAGCTCGGTTGGGGGGATCACTGAAGCTTTCTTT
-	TRBV28	TRBD1	TRBJ1-2	CASRSFGTANYGYTF	TGTGCCAGCAGGTCTTTCGGGACAGCTAACTATGGCTACACCTTC
few	TRBV5-1	-	TRBJ2-7	CASSLDQGSSYEQYF	TGCGCCAGCAGCTTGGATCAGGGATCCTCCTACGAGCAGTACTTC
few	TRBV7-6	TRBD2	TRBJ2-5	CASSSSQASGGETQYF	TGTGCCAGCAGCTCTAGTCAGGCTAGCGGGGGGGAGACCCAGTACTTC
-	TRBV7-9	-	TRBJ2-2	CASSSGSGRGTGELFF	TGTGCCAGCAGCTCCGGTTCGGGACGGGGGACCGGGGAGCTGTTTTTT
few	TRBV6-1	TRBD2	TRBJ2-7	CASRSGLADGTYEQYF	TGTGCCAGCAGATCGGGACTAGCGGATGGAACCTACGAGCAGTACTTC
few	TRBV5-8	-	TRBJ2-2	CASSPLGGPRSGELFF	TGTGCCAGCAGCCCACTTGGCGGACCGCGGTCCGGGGAGCTGTTTTTT
-	TRBV6-1	-	TRBJ2-7	CASSEARRGSYEQYF	TGTGCCAGCAGTGAAGCGCGGCGGGGCTCCTACGAGCAGTACTTC
few	TRBV12-3/TRBV12-4	TRBD1	TRBJ2-2	CASVTTGTGTPGELFF	TGTGCCAGCGTTACCACCGGGACAGGAACACCCGGGGAGCTGTTTTTT
many	TRBV7-9	-	TRBJ2-3	CASSPVEGYGDTQYF	TGTGCCAGCAGCCCAGTGGAGGGGTACGGAGATACGCAGTATTTT
-	TRBV27	-	TRBJ2-5	CASSVSIAEETQYF	TGTGCCAGCAGTGTATCTATTGCCGAGGAGACCCAGTACTTC
few	TRBV20-1	-	TRBJ2-3	CSARAYSLGDTQYF	TGCAGTGCTAGAGCCTATAGCTTAGGAGATACGCAGTATTTT
once	TRBV9	TRBD2	TRBJ2-5	CASSVDGGAGETQYF	TGTGCCAGCAGCGTAGACGGGGGGGCGGGTGAGACCCAGTACTTC
-	TRBV4-1	-	TRBJ2-7	CASSQSIEVYEQYF	TGCGCCAGCAGCCAATCTATTGAGGTTTACGAGCAGTACTTC
-	TRBV20-1	TRBD2	TRBJ2-1	CSARDEETSGARVEQFF	TGCAGTGCTAGAGATGAGGAGACTAGCGGGGCTCGGGTCGAGCAGTTCTTC
-	TRBV7-3	-	TRBJ2-1	CASSFPRTGGTSGDNEQFF	TGTGCCAGCAGCTTCCCTAGGACAGGGGGGACTAGCGGAGACAATGAGCAGTTCTTC
few	TRBV24-1	TRBD2	TRBJ2-1	CATSDQSGSGYNEQFF	TGTGCCACCAGTGACCAAAGCGGGAGTGGGTACAATGAGCAGTTCTTC
few	TRBV19	TRBD1	TRBJ1-1	CASQGATRPNTEAFF	TGTGCCAGCCAGGGGGCCACCCGTCCAAACACTGAAGCTTTCTTT
-	TRBV10-2	-	TRBJ1-1	CASSESGPLVLSEAFF	TGCGCCAGCAGTGAGTCGGGACCCCTAGTCTTGTCTGAAGCTTTCTTT
-	TRBV24-1	-	TRBJ2-1	CATSDLQDPNNEQFF	TGTGCCACCAGTGATTTGCAGGACCCGAACAATGAGCAGTTCTTC
-	TRBV12-5	TRBD1	TRBJ1-5	CASGQGELYQPQHF	TGTGCTAGTGGACAGGGGGAACTTTATCAGCCCCAGCATTTT
-	TRBV13	-	TRBJ2-6	CASSLIDRVTPTGANVLTF	TGTGCCAGCAGCCTTATAGACAGAGTCACCCCGACTGGGGCCAACGTCCTGACTTTC
few	TRBV20-1	TRBD2	TRBJ2-1	CSAREVTSGALGEQFF	TGCAGTGCTAGAGAAGTGACTAGCGGGGCCTTGGGTGAGCAGTTCTTC
-	TRBV25-1	TRBD1	TRBJ2-5	CASSELGGTGTGETQYF	TGTGCCAGCAGTGAGCTAGGCGGGACAGGGACAGGGGAGACCCAGTACTTC
many	TRBV20-1	TRBD2	TRBJ2-3	CSAPSWTSGGPADTQYF	TGCAGTGCTCCCTCCTGGACTAGCGGGGGCCCAGCGGATACGCAGTATTTT
-	TRBV7-2	TRBD2	TRBJ2-3	CASSSPQLNITSGRFKTDTQYF	TGTGCCAGCTCTTCTCCGCAGCTTAACATAACTAGCGGGAGATTCAAAACAGATACGCAGTATTTT
many	TRBV5-1	-	TRBJ2-3	CASSLWNRATDTQYF	TGCGCCAGCAGCTTGTGGAACAGGGCCACAGATACGCAGTATTTT
-	TRBV6-7	-	TRBJ2-1	CASSYSSGPVGLEQFF	TGTGCCAGCAGTTACTCGTCCGGGCCAGTGGGATTAGAGCAGTTCTTC
-	TRBV15	-	TRBJ2-1	CATMAGLADNEQFF	TGTGCCACCATGGCAGGGCTAGCCGACAATGAGCAGTTCTTC
few	TRBV4-2	TRBD2	TRBJ2-1	CASSQDLPLTSGRASVVYNEQFF	TGTGCCAGCAGCCAAGATCTCCCCTTGACTAGCGGGAGGGCCTCGGTTGTCTACAATGAGCAGTTCTTC
-	TRBV6-1	TRBD2	TRBJ2-3	CASSEWGLAMGTDTQYF	TGTGCCAGCAGTGAATGGGGACTAGCGATGGGCACAGATACGCAGTATTTT
-	TRBV20-1	-	TRBJ1-2	CSAELISDYGYTF	TGCAGTGCCGAACTCATCTCCGACTATGGCTACACCTTC
few	TRBV20-1	TRBD1	TRBJ2-1	CSAREGTGRNEQFF	TGCAGTGCTAGAGAAGGGACAGGGCGAAATGAGCAGTTCTTC
few	TRBV28	-	TRBJ1-2	CASSLRVTYGYTF	TGTGCCAGCAGTTTAAGGGTGACCTATGGCTACACCTTC
-	TRBV28	-	TRBJ2-1	CASSLAGERPDEQFF	TGTGCCAGCAGTTTAGCCGGGGAACGTCCCGATGAGCAGTTCTTC
few	TRBV7-6	-	TRBJ2-7	CASSLVGAQLDEQYF	TGTGCCAGCAGCTTAGTGGGCGCCCAGTTGGACGAGCAGTACTTC
many	TRBV4-1	-	TRBJ1-2	CASSQETDNYGYTF	TGCGCCAGCAGCCAAGAAACAGATAACTATGGCTACACCTTC
many	TRBV5-6	-	TRBJ1-1	CASSLEGRLNTEAFF	TGTGCCAGCAGCTTGGAGGGACGGTTGAACACTGAAGCTTTCTTT
many	TRBV27	TRBD1	TRBJ2-3	CASSPRDRHTDTQYF	TGTGCCAGCAGTCCCAGGGACAGACACACAGATACGCAGTATTTT
many	TRBV25-1	-	TRBJ1-5	CASSDTERQQPQHF	TGTGCCAGCAGTGATACGGAGCGGCAGCAGCCCCAGCATTTT
-	TRBV12-3/TRBV12-4	TRBD1	TRBJ2-2	CASVQGARTGELFF	TGTGCCAGCGTCCAGGGGGCGCGTACCGGGGAGCTGTTTTTT
-	TRBV6-1	-	TRBJ2-7	CASSESRGYYEQYF	TGTGCCAGCAGTGAGTCCCGCGGATACTACGAGCAGTACTTC